This TCR beta chain originates from a study of cytomegalovirus exposure and HLA in healthy donors. Study outcomes and limitations: It was reported that TCR beta sequences correctly inferred the HLA-A and HLA-B alleles for most subjects. The authors later found TCR association rates varying by HLA locus, with DRB1 most and HLA-C fewest. The likely explanation for a cluster of highly shared sequence variants was sequencing artifact.

Details on this clone: Its antigen is not known.

The V segment lost 0 bases and the J segment 7 bases; nucleotides outside the gene matches: 4. The CDR3 has 14 amino acids. The germline CDR1 and CDR2 sequences are SGHRS and YFSETQ. Primers for the PCR totalled 60 Vbeta and 13 Jbeta. The method was immunoSEQ multiplex PCR; TCRdb's version includes in-frame clones alone and lacks a portion of them. Of 140,000 to 150,000 clones listed, approximately 79% were seen once; the top ten hold less than 3.5%. The chain couples TRBV5-1 to TRBJ1-2; 9 nucleotides agree with TRBD1. The specimen sequenced was PBMCs. The TCR was taken from a woman aged 25-40 years in good health and CMV-seronegative. CDR3 DNA sequence: TGCGCCAGCAGCTTGGAACAGGGGGCCGGTGGCTACACCTTC. Protein: CASSLEQGAGGYTF. The variable domain in full, with the rest retrieved from reference TRBV5-1 and TRBJ1-2, is KAGVTQTPRYLIKTRGQQVTLSCSPISGHRSVSWYQQTPGQGLQFLFEYFSETQRNKGNFPGRFSGRQFSNSRSEMNVSTLELGDSALYLCASSLEQGAGGYTFGSGTRLTVV.